The clone carrying this TCR beta chain was seen a few times. The antigen remains undetermined. One heparinised draw of blood, averaging roughly 110 mL, came from each donor. The sequenced template was cDNA made from the entire isolated RNA. Approximately 3.9 million reads per sample were averaged for naive, central memory and regulatory samples. Assay: immunoSEQ multiplex PCR; the TCRdb copy retains only in-frame clones and omits some. The sample shows roughly 730,000 clones, about an eighth of them seen only once. The data belong to a study of beta chain features in type 1 diabetes. General study points: Shortening that was moderate but significant affected the TCRB CDR3s of Type 1 diabetes patients in all four CD4+ subsets. PCR might show a preference for shorter templates, equally across patients and controls.

Trimming took off 4 bases at V and 3 bases at J, with 19 bases between the two ends. The CDR3 is made up of 16 amino acids. The germline CDR1 and CDR2 sequences are SGHNT and YYREEE (reference sequence). Sequencing was done on a sample of naive CD4+ T cells from blood. The chain combines TRBV5-4 with TRBJ1-2; possible D gene TRBD1, 5 bases. This clonotype originated in a man aged 18 to 29 with type 1 diabetes. CDR3 sequence: CASSPIGAAGDYGYTF. CDR3 coding DNA: TGTGCCAGCAGCCCGATCGGGGCGGCTGGTGACTATGGCTACACCTTC.